A selection of T cell receptor beta chains follows, all from one sample in a study of CD8+ T cells in alopecia areata. Some clones are missing from TCRdb's copy, which holds only in-frame ones; the method was immunoSEQ multiplex PCR. The data hold under 150,000 clones, with approximately 60% observed a single time. The sample comprised CD8+ T cells sorted from blood. These receptor sequences come from a human donor in good health. Both conserved end residues are part of each CDR3. The D gene is left open where the match is weak. The listing skips clone size in some rows; elsewhere it reads once, few, many or a size class.

TRBJ2-1	NA	TRBV30	NA	CAYGAEEQLNEQFF	TGTGCCTACGGCGCCGAGGAGCAATTGAATGAGCAGTTCTTC
TRBJ2-1	NA	TRBV29-1	few	CSVERDYNEQFF	TGCAGCGTTGAGAGGGACTACAATGAGCAGTTCTTC
TRBJ2-7	NA	TRBV27	NA	CASSSGTYEQYF	TGTGCCAGCAGTTCCGGGACCTACGAGCAGTACTTC
TRBJ1-2	NA	TRBV11-2	NA	CASSQHVTPGRLGYTF	TGTGCCAGCAGTCAACATGTTACACCAGGGCGACTTGGCTACACCTTC
TRBJ2-1	NA	TRBV5-4	NA	CASSSPGLINEQFF	TGTGCCAGCAGCAGTCCGGGACTCATCAATGAGCAGTTCTTC
TRBJ2-1	TRBD2	TRBV5-1	once	CASSTRLAGADEQFF	TGCGCCAGCAGCACCAGACTAGCGGGAGCGGATGAGCAGTTCTTC
TRBJ2-7	NA	TRBV7-8	few	CASSLEGISYEQYF	TGTGCCAGCAGCTTAGAAGGGATCTCCTACGAGCAGTACTTC
TRBJ2-7	NA	TRBV6-5	NA	CASSYLALGGGEQYF	TGTGCCAGCAGTTACCTAGCGCTCGGAGGAGGCGAGCAGTACTTC
TRBJ2-7	TRBD2	TRBV25-1	NA	CATTRGGSYEQYF	TGTGCCACCACCCGGGGGGGTTCCTACGAGCAGTACTTC
TRBJ1-2	NA	TRBV5-1	NA	CASSLGLGYTF	TGCGCCAGCAGCTTGGGGCTCGGCTACACCTTC
TRBJ2-5	NA	TRBV4-1	NA	CASSQAGVGQETQYF	TGCGCCAGCAGCCAAGCAGGGGTCGGGCAAGAGACCCAGTACTTC
TRBJ2-5	TRBD2	TRBV11-2	few	CASSASSGSLLQGETQYF	TGTGCCAGCAGCGCGTCTAGCGGGAGCCTCCTCCAGGGAGAGACCCAGTACTTC
TRBJ2-5	NA	TRBV5-4	NA	CASSQLAGETQYF	TGTGCCAGCAGTCAACTAGCAGGGGAGACCCAGTACTTC